The 22 T cell receptor beta chains given below trace back to one sample, sequenced in a study of graft-versus-host responses after intestinal transplantation. The method was immunoSEQ multiplex PCR; TCRdb's version includes in-frame clones alone and lacks a portion of them. This sample has about 54,000 clones; about 90% occur once, and the top ten carry approximately 5.1%. The sequenced sample was PBMCs, obtained roughly 95 weeks after intestinal transplant. The origin of the receptors is a human patient who received an intestinal transplant, so some T cells may come from the graft donor.

The CDR3 sequence: CASSPGLGEQFF. The CDR3 DNA reads as TGCGCCAGCAGCCCGGGATTGGGTGAGCAGTTCTTC. The rearrangement links TRBV5-1 to TRBJ2-1, with a tentative D call TRBD2 (5 bases). Germline assignment: CDR1 SGHRS and CDR2 YFSETQ. This CDR3 spans 12 amino acids. V lost 4 bases to trimming and J lost 9 bases, with 11 bases between them.

The chain couples TRBV18 to TRBJ2-6; either TRBD1 or TRBD2 may supply D (5 bases each). Per the germline V gene, CDR1 is KGHSH and CDR2 is LQKENI. CDR3 length: 15 residues. V was clipped by 9 bases and J by 0 bases, with 12 bases between them. Here the CDR3 reads CASSGTVSGANVLTF. In DNA, the CDR3 is TGTGCCAGTTCCGGGACGGTCTCTGGGGCCAACGTCCTGACTTTC. The whole variable domain, remainder taken from reference TRBV18 and TRBJ2-6, is NAGVMQNPRHLVRRRGQEARLRCSPMKGHSHVYWYRQLPEEGLKFMVYLQKENIIDESGMPKERFSAEFPKEGPSILRIQQVVRGDSAAYFCASSGTVSGANVLTFGAGSRLTVL.

This clone appeared once. The V call is TRBV15, the J call TRBJ2-5; 10 nucleotides align to TRBD2. Germline CDR1 is LNHNV and CDR2 is YYDKDF (reference sequence). CDR3 length equals 16 residues. V was clipped by 4 bases and J by 5 bases; unmatched bases: 10. CDR3 in DNA: TGTGCCACCAGCAACCAAGCGGGGGGGCCGATGGAGACCCAGTACTTC. Its translation: CATSNQAGGPMETQYF. The full variable domain, rest sourced from reference TRBV15 and TRBJ2-5, is DAMVIQNPRYQVTQFGKPVTLSCSQTLNHNVMYWYQQKSSQAPKLLFHYYDKDFNNEADTPDNFQSRRPNTSFCFLDIRSPGLGDTAMYLCATSNQAGGPMETQYFGPGTRLLVL.

V and J are TRBV9 and TRBJ2-1; no clear D. Between the trimmed V and J ends, which lost 3 bases and 5 bases, there was a span of 15 bases. Looked up from germline, CDR1 is SGDLS and CDR2 is YYNGEE. The CDR3 loop spans 15 amino acids. The CDR3 here is CASSEQKGSNNEQFF. CDR3 coding DNA: TGTGCCAGCAGCGAACAAAAAGGAAGTAACAATGAGCAGTTCTTC. Full variable domain (rest looked up from reference TRBV9 and TRBJ2-1): DSGVTQTPKHLITATGQRVTLRCSPRSGDLSVYWYQQSLDQGLQFLIQYYNGEERAKGNILERFSAQQFPDLHSELNLSSLELGDSALYFCASSEQKGSNNEQFFGPGTRLTVL.

The V call is TRBV7-6, the J call TRBJ2-7; tentatively, D is TRBD2 (6 bases). Germline-derived CDR1 and CDR2 are SGHVS and FNYEAQ. CDR3 length: 14 residues. The V gene lost 0 bases and the J gene lost 5 bases, with 11 bases spanning the gap. CDR3 in amino acids: CASSLAAWGDEQYF. The DNA of the CDR3 is TGTGCCAGCAGCTTAGCGGCCTGGGGGGACGAGCAGTACTTC.

In its sample, this clone was seen once. This rearrangement joins TRBV4-1 to TRBJ2-1, with 12 bases aligning to TRBD2. Per the germline V gene, CDR1 is MGHRA and CDR2 is YSYEKL. V was clipped by 2 bases and J by 5 bases; unmatched bases: 4. The CDR3 is 16 residues long. The CDR3 protein is CASSQLLAGGDNEQFF. CDR3 sequence (DNA): TGCGCCAGCAGCCAACTACTAGCGGGGGGTGACAATGAGCAGTTCTTC.

The rearrangement uses TRBV18 and TRBJ2-5; no clear D. CDR1 and CDR2 from the germline V gene are KGHSH and LQKENI. The CDR3 has 15 amino acids. V shed 2 bases and J shed 0 bases, with 10 bases lying between them. The CDR3 here is CASSPSRKDQETQYF. CDR3 DNA sequence: TGTGCCAGCTCACCAAGCAGGAAGGACCAAGAGACCCAGTACTTC. The full variable domain, rest sourced from reference TRBV18 and TRBJ2-5, is NAGVMQNPRHLVRRRGQEARLRCSPMKGHSHVYWYRQLPEEGLKFMVYLQKENIIDESGMPKERFSAEFPKEGPSILRIQQVVRGDSAAYFCASSPSRKDQETQYFGPGTRLLVL.

This clone was observed once. This rearrangement joins TRBV11-2 to TRBJ2-2; 8 bases are shared with TRBD1. Per germline, CDR1 SGHAT and CDR2 FQNNGV. The trim removed 2 bases at V and 5 bases at J, leaving 10 bases unmatched. CDR3 size: 17 residues. The CDR3 sequence: CASSLRFQGAGTGELFF. DNA of the CDR3: TGTGCCAGCAGCTTACGGTTCCAGGGGGCGGGTACCGGGGAGCTGTTTTTT.

This chain joins TRBV7-2 and TRBJ1-1; D unclear. V lost 1 base to trimming and J lost 0 bases, with 3 bases between them. The CDR3 totals 13 residues. Looked up from germline, CDR1 is SGHTA and CDR2 is FQGNSA. The CDR3 DNA reads as TGTGCCAGCAGCTTAGAAGTGAACACTGAAGCTTTCTTT. Translating it yields CASSLEVNTEAFF.

The chain recombines TRBV6-5 with TRBJ2-7, with D tentatively TRBD2 (6 bases). The CDR3 has 12 amino acids. Germline V lookup: CDR1 MNHEY, CDR2 SVGAGI. Trimming shortened V by 6 bases and J by 10 bases, and 16 bases separated the two germline ends. Written as DNA, the CDR3 is TGTGCCAGCAGCCCGCGCGGGGAGTACCAGTACTTC. This translates into CASSPRGEYQYF.

The chain is built from TRBV19 and TRBJ1-5; D gene unclear. The CDR3 consists of 15 residues. Deletions cut 7 bases from V and 2 bases from J, with 15 bases between. Germline loops: CDR1 LNHDA, CDR2 SQIVND (reference sequence). The CDR3 DNA follows: TGTGCCAGTAACAACGTTGGACTCGGCAATCAGCCCCAGCATTTT. This translates into CASNNVGLGNQPQHF.

This chain joins TRBV6-5 and TRBJ1-3; maybe TRBD1 (5 bases). The V gene's germline CDR1 is MNHEY and CDR2 SVGAGI. The V gene lost 10 bases and the J gene lost 0 bases, with 13 bases spanning the gap. The CDR3 is 14 residues long. The CDR3, as DNA: TGTGCCACCACTCAGGGCCGCTCTGGAAACACCATATATTTT. As protein: CATTQGRSGNTIYF.

The genes are TRBV21-1 and TRBJ2-1; TRBD2, as called in the table, went unchecked against the DNA. TRBV21-1 is classified as a pseudogene. The CDR3 spans 11 residues. The CDR3 DNA reads TGTGCCAGCAGCAAAAAAGAGTTGCAGTTCTTC. It translates to CASSKKELQFF.

V is TRBV2 and J is TRBJ2-7; 8 bases align to TRBD1. Germline V gives CDR1 SNHLY, CDR2 FYNNEI. V shed 6 bases, J shed 4 bases, and the junction held 8 bases outside the gene matches. The CDR3 runs to 14 residues. CDR3 bases: TGTGCCAGCAGCGGACAGGGATGGAATTACGAGCAGTACTTC. Encoded protein: CASSGQGWNYEQYF.

The chain is built from TRBV4-1 and TRBJ2-1, with D perhaps TRBD1 (5 bases). Looked up from germline, CDR1 is MGHRA and CDR2 is YSYEKL. There are 13 residues in the CDR3. With 1 base removed from V and 9 bases from J, the gap between germline ends came to 10 bases. Here the CDR3 DNA reads TGCGCCAGCAGCCAAGTATCAGGGATTGAGCAGTTCTTC. Amino acids: CASSQVSGIEQFF.

The chain carries TRBV6-1 and TRBJ2-7, with unresolved D. This CDR3 comprises 11 residues. Germline CDR1 is MNHNS and CDR2 is SASEGT. V lost 1 base and J lost 6, with 4 bases in between. The DNA of the CDR3 is TGTGCCAGCAGTGAAGTCGCCGAGCAGTACTTC. It yields the protein CASSEVAEQYF.

V and J are TRBV5-8 and TRBJ1-1, with D hard to call. This CDR3 region has 10 residues. The V end lost 10 bases, the J end lost 2 bases, and 6 bases lay between the germline ends. Germline CDR1 and CDR2: SGHTS and YDEGEE. The CDR3 DNA sequence: TGTGCCGCTCTCAACACTGAAGCTTTCTTT. Translating it yields CAALNTEAFF. Full variable domain (rest looked up from reference TRBV5-8 and TRBJ1-1): EAGVTQSPTHLIKTRGQQATLRCSPISGHTSVYWYQQALGLGLQFLLWYDEGEERNRGNFPPRFSGRQFPNYSSELNVNALELEDSALYLCAALNTEAFFGQGTRLTVV.

CDR3 residues: CASSGEGDNSPLHF. The CDR3 DNA reads as TGTGCCAGCAGTGGTGAGGGGGATAATTCACCCCTCCACTTT. J is TRBJ1-6 and V is TRBV6-1, with TRBD1 as a possible D gene (6 bases). The CDR3 has 14 amino acids. The germline CDR1 and CDR2 sequences are MNHNS and SASEGT. Trimming removed 4 bases from V and 5 bases from J, with 9 bases in between.

The V call is TRBV4-1, the J call TRBJ1-2; D remains ambiguous. The CDR3 spans 15 residues. The V gene's germline CDR1 is MGHRA and CDR2 YSYEKL. V shed 1 base and J shed 4 bases, with 13 bases lying between them. CDR3 bases: TGCGCCAGCAGCCAAGCGGGTTCCCGGATCTATGGCTACACCTTC. As protein: CASSQAGSRIYGYTF.

CDR3 in DNA: TGTGCCAGCAGTTGGGGGTCCCAACCCTACGAGCAGTACTTC. It translates to CASSWGSQPYEQYF. This chain uses TRBV27 with TRBJ2-7; D might be TRBD1 or TRBD2, each matching 5 bases. Germline V gives CDR1 MNHEY, CDR2 SMNVEV (reference sequence). Trimming left V 4 bases short and J 2 bases short, with 12 bases between. CDR3 length equals 14 residues.

The rearrangement joins TRBV27 to TRBJ2-6; 7 bases align to TRBD2. CDR1 MNHEY and CDR2 SMNVEV come from the germline V gene (reference sequence). This CDR3 has 14 residues. V was pared by 6 bases and J by 4 bases, with 3 bases of the junction left unmatched. CDR3 in amino acids: CASRSGVGANVLTF. In nucleotides, the CDR3 is TGTGCCAGCAGAAGCGGGGTCGGGGCCAACGTCCTGACTTTC.

This clone was recorded only once. CDR3 bases: TGCGCCAGCAGCCAAGTCCCAGGGGGACAAGAGACCCAGTACTTC. Protein product: CASSQVPGGQETQYF. The V call is TRBV4-1, the J call TRBJ2-5, with 7 bases matching TRBD1. Looked up from germline, CDR1 is MGHRA and CDR2 is YSYEKL. The length of the CDR3 is 15 residues. J lost 2 bases, V lost 1 base, and 4 bases had no gene match.